This T cell receptor beta chain emerged from a study of shared clonotypes between healthy human individuals. Study-wide results and limits: There were few donors, and this limited the genetic and exposure-history diversity represented. Memory subsets had estimated richness that was generally smaller than that of naive subsets. Sequencing depth was a factor that was expected to affect clonotype sharing among donors.

Details on this clone: The antigen is not known.

Clones were sequenced by immunoSEQ multiplex PCR, and TCRdb holds only the in-frame ones, with some missing. The table has 1,500,000 or so clones, about 98.5% seen once. This CDR3 is built from 14 residues. The V and J ends lost 1 base and 10 bases respectively, with 14 bases between them. The V gene's germline CDR1 is SEHNR and CDR2 FQNEAQ (reference sequence). Input material: naive CD4+ T cells sorted from blood. As for subset: CD45RA+ positively selected. This clonotype was obtained from a man aged 25-45 years in good health. The chain couples TRBV7-9 to TRBJ2-1; no firm D call. The CDR3 DNA reads as TGTGCCAGCAGCTTAGAATTGGAATTAGAAGAGCAGTTCTTC. Translated: CASSLELELEEQFF. Using reference TRBV7-9 and TRBJ2-1 for the parts outside the CDR3, the full variable domain is DTGVSQNPRHKITKRGQNVTFRCDPISEHNRLYWYRQTLGQGPEFLTYFQNEAQLEKSRLLSDRFSAERPKGSFSTLEIQRTEQGDSAMYLCASSLELELEEQFFGPGTRLTVL.